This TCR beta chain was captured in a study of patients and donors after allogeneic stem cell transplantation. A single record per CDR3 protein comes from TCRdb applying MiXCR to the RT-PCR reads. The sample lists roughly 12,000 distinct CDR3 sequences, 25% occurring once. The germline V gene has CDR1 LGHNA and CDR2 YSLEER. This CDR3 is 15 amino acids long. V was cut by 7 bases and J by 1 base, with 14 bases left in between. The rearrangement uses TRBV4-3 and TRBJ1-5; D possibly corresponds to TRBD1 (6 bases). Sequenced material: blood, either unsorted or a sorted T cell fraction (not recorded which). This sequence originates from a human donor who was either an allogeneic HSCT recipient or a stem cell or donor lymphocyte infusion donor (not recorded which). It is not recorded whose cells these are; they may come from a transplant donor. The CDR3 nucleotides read TGCGCCAGCAACGACAGGCAGAGGAGCAATCAGCCCCAGCATTTT. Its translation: CASNDRQRSNQPQHF.